This TCR beta chain comes out of a study of vaccination and CD4 T cells after COVID-19. Study-level points and caveats: Median SARS-CoV-2-reactive clonotype numbers went up from roughly 19 to 38, but not significantly.

About this clonotype itself: The antigen remains unidentified.

Cultured CD4+ T cells had their DNA profiled by the Oncomine TCR Beta short-read assay. TCRdb ran MiXCR on the PCR reads and lists one entry per CDR3 protein. The data contain some 16,000 distinct CDR3 sequences, more than 65% of them singletons. Sample treatment: roughly 11-day PBMC culture with coronavirus spike peptide pools or control peptides (ViraFEST assay). This clonotype was obtained from a human donor who had recovered from COVID-19. Input material: CD4+ T cells from blood, cultured in vitro.

The CDR3 here is CSAVPGGTDTQYF. The CDR3 coding sequence is TGCAGTGCTGTTCCGGGGGGCACAGATACGCAGTATTTT. This rearrangement joins TRBV20-1 to TRBJ2-3, with a weak D call TRBD2 (6 bases). The germline CDR1 and CDR2 sequences are DFQATT and SNEGSKA (reference sequence). V was pared by 5 bases and J by 1 base, with 10 bases between. This CDR3 contains 13 residues.